Given below is one TCR delta chain in context. Its matching antigen is unknown. The CDR3 spans 16 residues. Germline V gene lookup returns CDR1 TSWWSYY and CDR2 QGS. V was trimmed by 1 base and J by 0 bases, leaving 12 bases between them. This entry is derived from a study of Vδ1+ human thymocytes. General study findings and limits: Thymic TRG and TRD repertoires appeared highly polyclonal, with Gaussian CDR3 length distributions.

RNA was extracted from the cells and then reverse transcribed. Pooled V-gene forward primers with one constant-region reverse primer generated the CDR3 amplicons by multiplex PCR. TCRdb re-processed the multiplex PCR reads using CATT. The table shows roughly 50,000 delta-chain clones, with approximately 15% occurring only once. Purity of the sorted Vdelta1+ thymocytes ranged from 98% to 99.6%. This chain connects TRDV1 to TRDJ1; a possible D gene is TRDD2 (5 bases). Sequenced: Vdelta1+ gamma-delta thymocytes from the thymus. Indicated subset: FACS-sorted CD3+ TCRalphabeta- TCRVdelta1+ TCRVdelta2- thymocytes. This sequence originates from a boy in the first two years of life who had congenital heart surgery. DNA for the CDR3: TGTGCTCTTGGGGAACGAGGGTCTCCTAACACCGATAAACTCATCTTT. Translated: CALGERGSPNTDKLIF.